These T cell receptor beta chains were read from a single sample in a study of blood T cell repertoires in COVID-19. TCRdb's copy holds only in-frame clones and misses some; the assay was immunoSEQ multiplex PCR. Of approximately 190,000 clones detected, around nine tenths appear once; the ten largest clones hold about 6.8%. The sequenced material came from peripheral blood. These receptor sequences come from a woman in her thirties or forties who had recovered from COVID-19. The CDR3 runs from the conserved cysteine through the conserved F or W. The D gene is left open where the match is weak. Rows may omit the clone size; those that give it use once, few, many or a size class.

TRBJ1-5,TRBV2,TRBD1,-,TGTGCCAGCAGTGACGACAGGGAGCATCAGCCCCAGCATTTT,CASSDDREHQPQHF
TRBJ1-1,TRBV5-1,TRBD1,-,TGCGCCAGCAGCGTGGGACAGGCGAACACTGAAGCTTTCTTT,CASSVGQANTEAFF
TRBJ1-1,TRBV15,-,-,TGTGCCACCAGCAGAGATGAGTCCGCTGAAGCTTTCTTT,CATSRDESAEAFF
TRBJ2-7,TRBV6-5,TRBD1,-,TGTGCCAGCACCCTCGACAGGGTCTCCTACGAGCAGTACTTC,CASTLDRVSYEQYF
TRBJ2-5,TRBV5-1,TRBD2,-,TGCGCCAGCAGCTTAGGGGACTACCCCCAAGAGACCCAGTACTTC,CASSLGDYPQETQYF
TRBJ2-7,TRBV11-2,TRBD2,-,TGTGCCAGCAGCCGCGAGGGTAGCGGGAGTTACGAGCAGTACTTC,CASSREGSGSYEQYF
TRBJ1-2,TRBV27,-,-,TGTGCCAGCAGTCTGGGACTTGGCTATGGCTACACCTTC,CASSLGLGYGYTF
TRBJ1-1,TRBV7-9,-,-,TGTGCCAGCAGCTTAGGGGGAGCGAACACTGAAGCTTTCTTT,CASSLGGANTEAFF
TRBJ1-4,TRBV28,-,-,TGTGCCAGCAGCCTATCCTCCACTCTGTTTGGAAAACTGTTTTTT,CASSLSSTLFGKLFF
TRBJ1-5,TRBV6-1,-,few,TGTGCCAGCAGTGGAGTCGGCACTCTAGGTGATCAGCCCCAGCATTTT,CASSGVGTLGDQPQHF
TRBJ2-7,TRBV18,TRBD1,-,TGTGCCAGCTCGCGTTCGCAGGGGGCTCCCTACGAGCAGTACTTC,CASSRSQGAPYEQYF
TRBJ2-7,TRBV5-1,TRBD2,-,TGCGCCAGCAGCTTGGGGAGGGCTAGCGGGACCCTCCAATCAGAGCAGTACTTC,CASSLGRASGTLQSEQYF
TRBJ2-3,TRBV11-2,-,-,TGTGCCAGCAGCTTAGCAGGGATTGGCGATACGCAGTATTTT,CASSLAGIGDTQYF
TRBJ1-4,TRBV4-2,TRBD1,-,TGTGCCAGCAGCCCCGGGACAGGGCCGTATGAAAAACTGTTTTTT,CASSPGTGPYEKLFF
TRBJ2-4,TRBV5-6,TRBD2,-,TGTGCCAGCAGCGGGGGACTAGCGGAGGGGGCCGAAAACATTCAGTACTTC,CASSGGLAEGAENIQYF
TRBJ2-5,TRBV18,-,-,TGTGCCAGCTCACCTCCTGGGGCCCAAGAGACCCAGTACTTC,CASSPPGAQETQYF
TRBJ1-2,TRBV18,TRBD1,-,TGTGCCAGCTCAGGATGGGACAGGGGGTCGGATGGCTACACCTTC,CASSGWDRGSDGYTF
TRBJ2-5,TRBV6-2/TRBV6-3,TRBD1,-,TGTGCCAGCAGTTATCCCCGCAGGGGGAACCAAGAGACCCAGTACTTC,CASSYPRRGNQETQYF
TRBJ1-1,TRBV7-2,-,-,TGTGCCAGCAGCTTAGCGGGGGGGCAGGAAGCTTTCTTT,CASSLAGGQEAFF
TRBJ1-2,TRBV6-5,-,-,TGTGCCAGCAGAAACGGTCCCGATAACTATGGCTACACCTTC,CASRNGPDNYGYTF
TRBJ1-1,TRBV7-2,-,few,TGTGCCAGCAGCCTGAGAAGGGGGAGCACTGAAGCTTTCTTT,CASSLRRGSTEAFF
TRBJ2-7,TRBV19,-,-,TGTGCCAGTAGTATAGAGCCAGGTTACGAGCAGTACTTC,CASSIEPGYEQYF
TRBJ2-2,TRBV30,-,-,TGTGCCTGGAGTTTGGGTAGCCCGCTCACCGGGGAGCTGTTTTTT,CAWSLGSPLTGELFF
TRBJ2-1,TRBV28,-,-,TGTGCCAGCAGTTTGAAGGGGTATGAGCAGTTCTTC,CASSLKGYEQFF
TRBJ2-2,TRBV21-1,-,-,TGTGCCAGCAGCAAAGTTGTGAGCGGGAGGGACACCGGGGAGCTGTTTTTT,CASSKVVSGRDTGELFF
TRBJ2-5,TRBV6-5,-,-,TGTGCCAGCAGCCTAACAGGGAAAGAGACCCAGTACTTC,CASSLTGKETQYF
TRBJ1-1,TRBV4-2,TRBD1,-,TGTGCCAGCAGCCAAGCGGACAGGGGGAACACTGAAGCTTTCTTT,CASSQADRGNTEAFF
TRBJ2-2,TRBV30,TRBD2,-,TGTGCCTGGAGTAGGTCTAGCGGGAGAACCGGGGAGCTGTTTTTT,CAWSRSSGRTGELFF
TRBJ2-1,TRBV5-1,-,-,TGCGCCAGCAGCTTGGCCGGGGGATCCCCCTACAATGAGCAGTTCTTC,CASSLAGGSPYNEQFF
TRBJ2-1,TRBV18,-,few,TGTGCCAGCTCCCGGGACTCCTATGAGCAGTTCTTC,CASSRDSYEQFF